Sequencing of this T cell receptor (beta chain) was carried out in a study of cytomegalovirus exposure and HLA in healthy donors (dated by TCRdb to about 2017). Background for the entire study: In an earlier analysis of under 750 of the donors, around 290 Gb of sequence data and 90 million to 120 million unique TCR beta sequences from roughly 180 million T cells were reported. An early release that covered fewer than 750 HLA-typed donors contained about 300 gigabases of sequencing data and around 80 million unique TCR sequences. The genetic ancestry cluster associated with self-reported Caucasian donors included 80% to 90% of the approximately 410 genotyped donors. The study aimed to test whether cataloging public T cell receptors could reveal signatures of past pathogen exposure. Using immunosequencing, the study profiled T cell repertoires from around 670 subjects and related those repertoires to cytomegalovirus serostatus. In addition to the first cohort of 666 subjects, a separate validation cohort of 100 to 150 different subjects was used. High-throughput TCR immunosequencing, statistical association of individual TCRs with disease status, and machine learning were combined to predict cytomegalovirus infection status. A later analysis re-analyzed previously published TCR beta repertoires from hundreds of donors and added high-resolution HLA genotyping to study TCR occurrence patterns. The later analysis used no new phenotypic data to find candidate immune exposures, relying instead on TCR beta sequences and their occurrence across donors. An earlier analysis of some 600 of the donors applied high-throughput TCR beta sequencing to assess whether each TCR beta V gene segment acted as functional or pseudogenic. Donor age, sex, ethnicity and CMV serostatus were compiled alongside the repertoire data. Genome-wide SNP genotypes for about three fifths of the roughly 700 donors were used in a later genetic analysis, which treated that subset as a discovery cohort. All discovery cohort repertoires had been generated using a single sequencing platform. Class I and class II HLA loci were covered by the typing at four-digit resolution. Typing coverage differed by locus: A, B, C, DRB1 and DQB1 were typed in roughly 620-630 donors, DQA1 in 500 to 550, DPA1 in over 600, and DPB1 in around 440. A handful of DR-DQ haplotypes were handled as single units for association and clustering because linkage in the cohort was strong. On average, around 240,000 unique TCR beta nucleotide sequences were sequenced per donor among some 430 genotyped donors of the cohort, with roughly 20% of those sequences being non-productive. The paper as a whole reports these results and caveats: Assigning TCR associations to individual alleles was difficult when HLA alleles, especially DR and DQ, strongly co-occurred. The presence/absence analyses assumed that sequencing depth was roughly uniform across donors, and that assumption may not be true. An association between a missense DCLRE1C variant and V-gene and J-gene trimming of TCR beta chains was found in a later genetic analysis and replicated in an independent cohort. A cluster of highly shared sequence variants was judged likely to represent a technical artifact of the sequencing pipeline. The classifier was reported to diagnose cytomegalovirus status with high specificity and sensitivity in both the original cohort and the validation cohort. Across donors, most TCR sequences were observed very rarely, whereas some public TCRs were present in many individuals. This cohort had only TCR beta chains sequenced, and the lack of alpha or paired-chain data limited which features could be detected. For the cohort, immune exposure information was limited to CMV serostatus. Correlated functional status among segregating V segments might reflect linkage disequilibrium, but an unknown experimental factor could not be ruled out. A further reported finding was that TCR beta sequences accurately predicted the HLA-A and HLA-B alleles for most subjects in the first cohort. Because HLA typing was missing for some donors at each locus, association tests included only the typed subset. According to a later analysis, parvovirus B19, influenza, CMV and Epstein-Barr virus appeared linked to several top co-occurrence clusters. Because counts were too low, about 17 rarely observed V segments, including chromosome 9 orphons, were excluded from the earlier analysis of about 500 of the donors. In an earlier analysis of some 540 of the donors, most TCR beta V segments appeared in productive rearrangements about 87% or about 30% of the time, broadly matching IMGT annotations. A later analysis found that most CMV-associated TCR beta chains appeared HLA-restricted, with HLA associations seemingly driven largely by CMV exposure. In a later analysis, HLA-associated TCR beta chains showed more clonal expansion and lower generation probabilities than non-associated chains that were equally common. Because the 87-base-pair reads could not distinguish some IMGT-functional V segments, including TRBV6-2 and TRBV6-3, those segments were excluded. At a false discovery rate of 0.05, a later analysis linked about 17,000 TCR beta sequences to specific HLA alleles. A later genetic analysis reported fewer N-insertions in productive TCRs among donors in an Asian-associated ancestry cluster than the roughly 650-donor mean. A few of the identified cytomegalovirus-associated TCR beta chains were confirmed in vitro to be specific for cytomegalovirus antigens. The study gave a list of 150 to 200 TCR beta chains associated with cytomegalovirus. A later analysis found that TCR association rates varied across HLA loci, with DRB1 alleles showing the most associated TCRs and HLA-C alleles the fewest. According to the authors, the approach could potentially be generalized to other disease states and immunological phenotypes.

Receptors were amplified or captured by the immunoSEQ multiplex PCR assay. The multiplex PCR relied on a mix of 60 forward primers for TCR Vbeta segments and 13 reverse primers for TCR Jbeta segments. The CDR3 region of rearranged TCR beta genes was amplified from genomic DNA by a multiplex PCR assay. The amplified TCR beta libraries were sequenced on the Illumina HiSeq System as 87-base-pair reads. Processing in the source paper ran as follows. A later analysis counted 65 million to 90 million unique TCR beta chains across the 650 to 700 repertoires, and roughly 11 million of these chains were shared by at least two donors. Raw reads were error-corrected and collapsed into unique sequences by a nearest-neighbor algorithm in which closely related sequences were merged to remove PCR and sequencing errors. Alignment of CDR3 sequences to IMGT reference sequences was used to assign V, D and J gene segments. Each retained sequence needed at least a six-nucleotide match to both a V gene segment and a J gene segment. A rearrangement was called productive if the CDR3 had no stop codons and remained in frame with V and J, and every other rearrangement was called non-productive. Following IMGT convention, CDR3 was defined as the stretch from the second conserved V-encoded cysteine up to the conserved J-encoded phenylalanine. Sequences without an unambiguous match to a single V gene segment were excluded from the earlier analysis of about 600 of the donors. An earlier analysis of several hundred of the donors called V segments functional above 56.7% productive rearrangements and segregating when the between-donor standard deviation exceeded 5%. A statistical classification framework was built for diagnosing cytomegalovirus status from the catalog of TCR beta chain sequences. A later analysis assigned V and J genes by comparing TCR nucleotide sequences with IMGT/GENE-DB human TR gene sequences. The TCRdist pipeline was used in a later analysis to assign CDR3 sequences and most-parsimonious VDJ recombination scenarios. A later analysis defined each TCR beta chain by its CDR3 amino acid sequence plus V-gene family, and excluded reads lacking a unique V-gene family. In a later analysis, a few hundred highly shared, low-generation-probability nucleotide sequences were removed to address suspected cross-contamination and a sequencing artifact. For each public chain, a later analysis derived a clonal expansion index from normalized ranks of inferred template counts within each repertoire. A later analysis computed generation probabilities with a VDJ recombination model fitted to out-of-frame rearrangements, and checked the results against IGoR. A later analysis scored TCR-TCR, TCR-HLA and TCR-CMV co-occurrence with hypergeometric tests, applying a repertoire-size bias correction to TCR pairs. False discovery rates were estimated in a later analysis by permuting HLA or CMV assignments 20 times. In a later analysis, co-occurring TCRs were grouped using DBSCAN, with TCRdist sequence similarity added in when clustering inside HLA-allele-positive subsets. For co-occurrence clustering, repertoires with fewer than 30,000 or more than 120,000 public chains were excluded, along with roughly 5 repertoires with anomalous nucleotide sharing. Drawn from immuneACCESS, this table holds only the in-frame rearrangements with V and J called that TCRdb kept. Clones are partly lost; checked studies trace under half to an unresolved V gene and leave the rest unexplained. The DNA gave D and trimming, while V, J and clone size come from that table. This sample gives roughly 180,000 clones in total; around 80% of them show up just once. The ten largest account for 1.4% of the sample.

The cohort was made up of under 800 healthy bone marrow donors. At the time of sampling, every cohort member was nominally healthy, though immune exposures that went unrecorded were likely present. The donor tested CMV seronegative, placing the donor among the approximately 360 seronegative members of the cohort. Each donor provided a peripheral blood sample, and peripheral blood mononuclear cells were used for TCR beta sequencing. Genomic DNA extraction from the blood cell samples was performed with the Qiagen DNeasy Blood Extraction Kit. A note on this clone: The target of this receptor is not known. Sequence at one end of the junction differs from germline and may be a read error.

The germline V gene (reference sequence) gives CDR1 as SEHNR and CDR2 as FQNEAQ. CDR3 length: 14 amino acids, cysteine to phenylalanine. Only CDR3 DNA remains: 42 bases, in frame from the first base. The clonotype was recovered from a man in his late teens or twenties in good health and CMV-seronegative. Sequencing was done on a sample of PBMCs. The chain employs TRBV7-9 and TRBJ2-3, with TRBD2 perhaps the D gene, on 6 matching bases. The CDR3 amino acid sequence is: CSSSLILAEDTQYF. The base sequence is TGTTCCAGCAGCTTAATATTAGCGGAGGATACGCAGTATTTT.